This TCR beta chain emerged from a study of long-term antiretroviral therapy in people with HIV. Researchers report immunoSEQ v3.0 was run at survey level. The method was immunoSEQ multiplex PCR; TCRdb's version includes in-frame clones alone and lacks a portion of them. The sample lists under 50,000 clones, 85% to 95% occurring once. Study-wide points: HIV repertoires spanned narrower CDR3 length ranges than controls. Every time point showed a repertoire led by clones expanded before ART. Blood in the study was drawn between 2004 and 2017, possibly under older ART regimens, which may be less effective than current ones. Researchers lacked any data on ART adherence, viral resistance or therapy changes.

CDR3 length: 15 residues. Trimming cost V 2 bases and J 8 bases, with 13 bases left between them. CDR1 is MGHRA and CDR2 is YSYEKL in the germline V gene. Of note for this clone: Its antigen is currently unknown.

The input for sequencing was unsorted PBMCs, taken around 9.2 years after starting antiretroviral therapy. This clonotype was sampled from a man under 40 with HIV. The chain links TRBV4-1 to TRBJ1-6; no reliable D call. For the CDR3, the DNA is TGCGCCAGCAGCCAACTTGACAAGGAGGATTCACCCCTCCACTTT. It translates to CASSQLDKEDSPLHF.